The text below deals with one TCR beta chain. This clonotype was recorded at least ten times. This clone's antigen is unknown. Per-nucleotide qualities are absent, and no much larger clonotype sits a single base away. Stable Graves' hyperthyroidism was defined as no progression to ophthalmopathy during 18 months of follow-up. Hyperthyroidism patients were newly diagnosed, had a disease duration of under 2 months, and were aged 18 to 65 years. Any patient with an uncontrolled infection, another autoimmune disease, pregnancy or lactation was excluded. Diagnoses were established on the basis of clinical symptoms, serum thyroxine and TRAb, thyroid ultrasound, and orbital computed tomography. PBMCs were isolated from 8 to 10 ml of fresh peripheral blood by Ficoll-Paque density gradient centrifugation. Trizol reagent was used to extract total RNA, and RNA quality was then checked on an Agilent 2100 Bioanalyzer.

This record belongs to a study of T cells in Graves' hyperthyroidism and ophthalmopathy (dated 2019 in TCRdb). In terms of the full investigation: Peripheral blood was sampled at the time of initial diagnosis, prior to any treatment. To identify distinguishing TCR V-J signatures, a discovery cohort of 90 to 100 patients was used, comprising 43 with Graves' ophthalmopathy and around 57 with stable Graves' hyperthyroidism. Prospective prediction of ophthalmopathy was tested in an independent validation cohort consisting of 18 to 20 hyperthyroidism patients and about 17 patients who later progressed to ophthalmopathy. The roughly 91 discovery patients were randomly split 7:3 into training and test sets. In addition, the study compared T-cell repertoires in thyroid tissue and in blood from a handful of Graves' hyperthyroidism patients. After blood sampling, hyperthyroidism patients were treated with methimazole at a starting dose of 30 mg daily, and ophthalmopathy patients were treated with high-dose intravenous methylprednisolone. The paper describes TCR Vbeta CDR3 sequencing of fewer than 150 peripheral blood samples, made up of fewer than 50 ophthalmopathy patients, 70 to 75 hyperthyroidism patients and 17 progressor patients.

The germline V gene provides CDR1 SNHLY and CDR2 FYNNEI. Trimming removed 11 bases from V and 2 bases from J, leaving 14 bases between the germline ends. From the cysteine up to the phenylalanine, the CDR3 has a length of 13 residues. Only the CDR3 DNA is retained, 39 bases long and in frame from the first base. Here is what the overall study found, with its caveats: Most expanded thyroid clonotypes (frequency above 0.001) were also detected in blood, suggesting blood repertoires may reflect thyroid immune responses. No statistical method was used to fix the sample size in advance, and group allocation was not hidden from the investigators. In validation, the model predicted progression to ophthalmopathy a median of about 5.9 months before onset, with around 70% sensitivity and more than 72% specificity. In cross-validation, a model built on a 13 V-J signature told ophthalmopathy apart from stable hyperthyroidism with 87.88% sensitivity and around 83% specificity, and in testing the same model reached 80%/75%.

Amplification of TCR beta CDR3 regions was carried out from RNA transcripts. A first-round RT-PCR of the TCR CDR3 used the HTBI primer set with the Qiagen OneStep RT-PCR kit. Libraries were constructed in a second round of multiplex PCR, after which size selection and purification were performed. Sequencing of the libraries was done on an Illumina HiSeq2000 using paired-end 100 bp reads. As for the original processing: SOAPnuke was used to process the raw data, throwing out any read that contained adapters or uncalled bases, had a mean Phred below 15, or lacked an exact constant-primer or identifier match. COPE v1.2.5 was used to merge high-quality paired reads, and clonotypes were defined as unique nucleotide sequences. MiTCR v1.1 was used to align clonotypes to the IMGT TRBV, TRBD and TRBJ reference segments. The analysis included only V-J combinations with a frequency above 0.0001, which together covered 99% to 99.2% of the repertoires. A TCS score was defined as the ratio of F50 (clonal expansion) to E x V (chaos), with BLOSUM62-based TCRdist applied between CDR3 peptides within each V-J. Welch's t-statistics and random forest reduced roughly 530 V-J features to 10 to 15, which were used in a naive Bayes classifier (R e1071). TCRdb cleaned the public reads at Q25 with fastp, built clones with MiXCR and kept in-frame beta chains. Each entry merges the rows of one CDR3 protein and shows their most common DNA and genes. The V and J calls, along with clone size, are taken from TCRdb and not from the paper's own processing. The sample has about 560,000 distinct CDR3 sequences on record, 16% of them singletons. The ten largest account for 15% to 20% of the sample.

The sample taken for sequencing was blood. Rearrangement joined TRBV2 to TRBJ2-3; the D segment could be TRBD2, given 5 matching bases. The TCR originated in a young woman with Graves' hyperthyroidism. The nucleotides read TGTGCCGCGAGAGCGGAAGTCACAGATACGCAGTATTTT. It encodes CAARAEVTDTQYF.